Sequencing of this T cell receptor beta chain was carried out in a study of T cells in Graves' hyperthyroidism and ophthalmopathy. CDR3 length: 15 residues. V dropped 2 bases and J dropped 5 bases, with 15 bases sitting between them. The germline V gene encodes CDR1 SGHAT and CDR2 FQDESV (reference sequence). What was amplified from RNA transcripts were TCR beta CDR3 regions. In the first-round RT-PCR of the TCR CDR3, the HTBI primer set was used. MiXCR was run by TCRdb on the multiplex PCR reads, yielding one entry per CDR3 protein. The sample lists roughly 500,000 distinct CDR3 sequences; around a quarter were seen once. This clonotype has only a few counts.

The source is a woman under 40 with Graves' ophthalmopathy. Sequenced material: blood. The chain is built from TRBV11-1 and TRBJ1-1; a possible D gene is TRBD1 (5 bases). The CDR3, as DNA: TGTGCCAGCAGCTTAATAAGGGGAGGAGGGACTGAAGCTTTCTTT. Protein: CASSLIRGGGTEAFF.